This is a list of T cell receptor beta chains from one sample in a study of blood T cell repertoires in COVID-19. TCRdb's copy holds only in-frame clones and misses some; the assay was immunoSEQ multiplex PCR. There are around 470,000 clones in the sample; about 92% occur only once, and 0.6% lies in the top ten. The sequencing sample was made of PBMCs or T cells enriched from blood (not recorded which). These receptors were taken from a man aged 18-30 years who had recovered from COVID-19. Both conserved end residues are part of each CDR3. A D gene is named only where the DNA matches it firmly. Size is stated for part of the rows, as once, few or many counts, or as a class when the clone is expanded.

J gene,D gene,V gene,clone size,CDR3 DNA,CDR3 protein
TRBJ2-7,TRBD2,TRBV19,.,TGTGCCAGTAGTATAAAAGCGGGACTACTCTACGAGCAGTACTTC,CASSIKAGLLYEQYF
TRBJ2-1,TRBD1,TRBV7-8,.,TGTGCCAGCAGCTTTGGGACAGGGTCCAATGAGCAGTTCTTC,CASSFGTGSNEQFF
TRBJ2-1,.,TRBV7-2,.,TGTGCCAGCAGCCCCTTCCGGGGCAATGAGCAGTTCTTC,CASSPFRGNEQFF
TRBJ1-1,.,TRBV2,.,TGTGCCAGCAGAGTACAGACGAACACTGAAGCTTTCTTT,CASRVQTNTEAFF
TRBJ2-1,TRBD1,TRBV3-1/TRBV3-2,.,TGTGCCAGCAGCCAGGCCGGGACAGGGGCTATGGAGCAGTTCTTC,CASSQAGTGAMEQFF
TRBJ1-1,TRBD1,TRBV30,.,TGTGCCTGGAGTACAACGACAGGGTTCGTCCCTGAAGCTTTCTTT,CAWSTTTGFVPEAFF
TRBJ1-2,.,TRBV5-1,.,TGCGCCAGCAGCTTGGAGATCTCGGGGGGCTACACCTTC,CASSLEISGGYTF
TRBJ2-1,TRBD2,TRBV7-3,.,TGTGCCAGCAGCTTAAACGGGAGGGCAGGCAATGAGCAGTTCTTC,CASSLNGRAGNEQFF
TRBJ2-3,TRBD2,TRBV11-2,.,TGTGCCAGCAGCCCAATGGGCGGGGGGGCTGGAGATACGCAGTATTTT,CASSPMGGGAGDTQYF
TRBJ2-5,TRBD1,TRBV30,.,TGTGCCTGGAGTGGAGAGGGCAGGGGGCGGTCGGGGACCCAGTACTTC,CAWSGEGRGRSGTQYF
TRBJ1-5,.,TRBV27,.,TGTGCCAGCAGCCGATTTGGACAAAGCAATCAGCCCCAGCATTTT,CASSRFGQSNQPQHF
TRBJ1-2,TRBD1,TRBV24-1,.,TGTGCCACCAGTGATGGGGACAGTGGCCCCTATGGCTACACCTTC,CATSDGDSGPYGYTF
TRBJ2-7,.,TRBV4-1,.,TGCGCCAGCAGCCAAGAGCAGGGCTACGAGCAGTACTTC,CASSQEQGYEQYF
TRBJ1-2,.,TRBV5-4,.,TGTGCCAGCAGCGAACAGGGTCGTGGCTACACCTTC,CASSEQGRGYTF
TRBJ1-4,TRBD1,TRBV5-4,.,TGTGCCAGCAGTCGGGACAGGGTAAATGAAAAACTGTTTTTT,CASSRDRVNEKLFF
TRBJ2-1,TRBD2,TRBV11-2,.,TGTGCCAGCAGCTCGACTAGCGGGAGGGCCAATGAGCAGTTCTTC,CASSSTSGRANEQFF
TRBJ1-4,TRBD1,TRBV2,.,TGTGCCAGCAGTGCTTACAGGGGGTCTGAAAAACTGTTTTTT,CASSAYRGSEKLFF
TRBJ2-5,.,TRBV11-2,.,TGTGCCAGCAGCCGACAGGCACAAGTGCGGGAGACCCAGTACTTC,CASSRQAQVRETQYF
TRBJ2-5,TRBD2,TRBV7-9,.,TGTGCCAGCAGCCAGACTAGCGGGGGCCCGGAGACCCAGTACTTC,CASSQTSGGPETQYF
TRBJ1-3,TRBD1,TRBV19,.,TGTGCCAGTAGCCCGGGACAGCTTCTACGCTCTGGAAACACCATATATTTT,CASSPGQLLRSGNTIYF
TRBJ1-1,TRBD1,TRBV24-1,.,TGTGCCACCCAGGGTCAGGGGGGAACTGAAGCTTTCTTT,CATQGQGGTEAFF
TRBJ2-2,.,TRBV19,.,TGTGCCAGTAGTATTTGGTCAAACAAAATCACCGGGGAGCTGTTTTTT,CASSIWSNKITGELFF
TRBJ1-2,.,TRBV3-1/TRBV3-2,.,TGTGCCAGCAGCCAAGACCAGGGTAGCTATGGCTACACCTTC,CASSQDQGSYGYTF
TRBJ1-6,.,TRBV7-3,.,TGTGCCAGCAGCCGCGGGTCGGACTCACCCCTCCACTTT,CASSRGSDSPLHF
TRBJ1-1,TRBD1,TRBV19,.,TGTGCCACCCAGGGGGCGGCAGGAGCTTTCTTT,CATQGAAGAFF
TRBJ2-7,TRBD2,TRBV6-5,once,TGTGCCAGCAGTCCCCGGGGGGGGAACGAGCAGTACTTC,CASSPRGGNEQYF
TRBJ1-6,TRBD1,TRBV29-1,once,TGCAGCGTTCGGACAGGGGCTTCTATGCCCCTCCACTTT,CSVRTGASMPLHF
TRBJ2-7,TRBD2,TRBV5-6,.,TGTGCCAGCAGCTCGCGTGGCAAGCGGGGGAACGAGCAGTACTTC,CASSSRGKRGNEQYF
TRBJ2-7,TRBD2,TRBV6-5,.,TGTGCCAGCAGGGGGCTAGCGGCAGAGCAGTACTTC,CASRGLAAEQYF
TRBJ2-7,.,TRBV6-5,.,TGTGCCAGCAATACCCGGACAGAAAGCTACGAGCAGTACTTC,CASNTRTESYEQYF
TRBJ2-1,TRBD1,TRBV9,.,TGTGCCAGCAGCCCGAGGACAGGGTACGAGCAGTTCTTC,CASSPRTGYEQFF
TRBJ1-1,TRBD1,TRBV19,.,TGTGCCAGTAGTATCGGGCAGGGACAGAGCACTGAAGCTTTCTTT,CASSIGQGQSTEAFF
TRBJ2-1,.,TRBV7-3,once,TGTGCCAGCAGCCGCGGGCCGAGCTCCTACAATGAGCAGTTCTTC,CASSRGPSSYNEQFF
TRBJ1-1,.,TRBV6-5,.,TGTGCCAGCAGGAAATTCGACAGGTCCGACACTGAAGCTTTCTTT,CASRKFDRSDTEAFF
TRBJ2-2,.,TRBV5-8,.,TGTGCCAGCAGCTTTACGCGGGATTACACCGGGGAGCTGTTTTTT,CASSFTRDYTGELFF